One sample yielded the 10 T cell receptor beta chains listed below, sequenced in a study of cytomegalovirus exposure and HLA in healthy donors. Primers: 60 Vbeta forward and 13 Jbeta reverse. The assay was immunoSEQ multiplex PCR, and TCRdb's table has in-frame clones only and misses some. The table has 150,000 or so clones, more than 75% seen once; the top ten hold more than 2%. Sequencing was carried out using PBMCs. Every receptor here comes from a man aged 18 to 30 in good health and CMV-seropositive.

This CDR3 reads CASRPQQGIRSPLHF. The CDR3 nucleotides read TGTGCCAGCAGGCCCCAACAGGGAATCAGGTCACCCCTCCACTTT. The chain uses TRBV7-2 and TRBJ1-6; D might be TRBD1 (6 bases). Germline assignment: CDR1 SGHTA and CDR2 FQGNSA. Trimming removed 6 bases at V and 10 bases at J, with 19 bases between. CDR3 length: 15 amino acids.

The chain recombines TRBV5-1 with TRBJ1-6, with D perhaps matching TRBD1 (6 bases). Germline V gene sequence: CDR1 SGHRS, CDR2 YFSETQ. Trimming pared 3 bases from V and 8 bases from J, leaving 15 bases between. This CDR3 is 15 amino acids long. In nucleotides, the CDR3 is TGCGCCAGCAGCTCCGGCACAGGGTTTGATTCACCCCTCCACTTT. It encodes CASSSGTGFDSPLHF.

This clone has more than one count but fewer than ten. As DNA, the CDR3 is TGTGCCAGCAGCCAAATGGGACAGGGCGGTAATTCACCCCTCCACTTT. Translated, it gives CASSQMGQGGNSPLHF. The rearrangement uses TRBV4-2 and TRBJ1-6; the match to TRBD1 covers 9 bases. Germline-derived CDR1 and CDR2 are LGHNA and YNFKEQ. V shed 2 bases and J 6 bases; nucleotides not matched to a gene: 5. CDR3 length: 16 amino acids.

The J gene is TRBJ2-1, the V gene TRBV6-1; 10 nucleotides align to TRBD1. The CDR3 extends over 18 amino acids. The V gene's germline CDR1 is MNHNS and CDR2 SASEGT. The V and J ends lost 4 bases and 2 bases, in that order; junction bases with no gene match: 11. CDR3 protein: CASSGRWGQGSPYNEQFF. DNA of the CDR3: TGTGCCAGCAGTGGGAGGTGGGGACAGGGGTCCCCCTACAATGAGCAGTTCTTC.

This chain uses TRBV5-6 with TRBJ2-5; 9 positions agree with TRBD2. This CDR3 contains 14 residues. V was pared by 4 bases and J by 7 bases, with 8 bases of the junction left unmatched. Germline V lookup: CDR1 SGHDT, CDR2 YYEEEE. CDR3 loop: CASSLSGGMGTQYF. The CDR3 DNA sequence: TGTGCCAGCAGCCTCAGCGGGGGGATGGGGACCCAGTACTTC.

This chain joins TRBV7-8 and TRBJ2-7; TRBD1 agrees at 9 bases. The CDR3 consists of 13 residues. The V gene end was trimmed by 5 bases and the J gene end by 7 bases; junction bases not matched to a gene: 6. Germline V gene lookup returns CDR1 SGHVS and CDR2 FQNEAQ. The CDR3 protein is CASSTDRGGEQYF. The CDR3, as DNA: TGTGCCAGCAGCACGGACAGGGGAGGTGAGCAGTACTTC.

The V call is TRBV28, the J call TRBJ1-5; D call uncertain. Trimming cost V 3 bases and J 7 bases, with 4 bases left between them. The CDR3 extends over 11 amino acids. Germline V gene sequence: CDR1 MDHEN, CDR2 SYDVKM. CDR3 sequence: CASSLEQPQHF. The CDR3 coding sequence is TGTGCCAGCAGTTTGGAGCAGCCCCAGCATTTT.

The rearrangement joins TRBV19 to TRBJ2-3, with D maybe TRBD1 (5 bases). CDR3 length equals 13 residues. V gave up 5 bases and J gave up 4 bases, with 10 bases separating them. CDR1 is LNHDA, CDR2 SQIVND, per germline (reference sequence). The CDR3 region is CASSEAGSDTQYF. CDR3 DNA: TGTGCCAGTAGTGAGGCAGGGTCAGATACGCAGTATTTT.

CDR3 DNA: TGTGCCAGTAGTTCAGAGGCAGCGAACACCGGGGAGCTGTTTTTT. This sequence encodes CASSSEAANTGELFF. The V call is TRBV19, the J call TRBJ2-2; unclear D gene. Trimming took off 5 bases at V and 0 bases at J, with 10 bases between the two ends. This CDR3 is 15 amino acids long. Germline CDR1 LNHDA, CDR2 SQIVND (reference sequence).

The CDR3 region is CASSPSGGTAETQYF. CDR3 bases: TGTGCCAGCTCACCTAGCGGGGGGACCGCGGAGACCCAGTACTTC. The chain is built from TRBV18 and TRBJ2-5, with 10 bases that match TRBD2. The CDR3 contains 15 residues. Germline values: CDR1 KGHSH, CDR2 LQKENI. Unmatched junction bases numbered 6, after V lost 3 bases and J lost 5 bases.